This T cell receptor beta chain was sequenced for a study of T cells after yellow fever vaccination. Template switching by 5'RACE produced TCR cDNA, adding a universal primer site and UMIs. TCRdb itself ran the 5' RACE reads through MiXCR, one entry per CDR3 protein. Among around 300,000 distinct CDR3 sequences listed, approximately 13% were seen once. This clonotype was seen a few times. Its antigen is currently unknown. Broader study findings: Clonotypes found in both CD4 and CD8 compartments made up a small share.

This CDR3 is built from 18 residues. CDR1 is SGHRS, CDR2 YFSETQ, per germline. The trim removed 0 bases at V and 4 bases at J, leaving 10 bases unmatched. This chain uses TRBV5-1 with TRBJ2-6; 7 bases fit TRBD1. The sequence derives from a man younger than 40 who received the YFV17D yellow fever vaccine. The sequenced sample was CD4+ T cells sorted from PBMCs, obtained 45 days after the yellow fever booster vaccination. CDR3: CASSLASTGAPGANVLTF. CDR3 bases: TGCGCCAGCAGCTTGGCGTCCACAGGGGCGCCCGGGGCCAACGTCCTGACTTTC.